Shown below are 10 T cell receptor beta chains from a single sample sequenced in a study of blood T cell repertoires in COVID-19. Assay used: immunoSEQ multiplex PCR; TCRdb lists only in-frame clones, some missing. Of more than 95,000 clones listed, around 83% are singletons. Specimen: peripheral blood. These receptors originate from a man in his 60s with acute or convalescent COVID-19.

The CDR3 is CASSGAAFQETQYF. CDR3 bases: TGTGCCAGCAGCGGGGCGGCTTTCCAAGAGACCCAGTACTTC. The genes are TRBV3-1 (or the pseudogene TRBV3-2) and TRBJ2-5; maybe TRBD1 (5 bases). Trimming shortened V by 5 bases and J by 1 base, and 11 bases separated the two germline ends. The CDR3 covers 14 residues. Germline assignment: CDR1 LGHDT and CDR2 YNNKEL (reference sequence).

V and J are TRBV7-2 and TRBJ1-1, with a weak D call TRBD1 (6 bases). Germline CDR1 reads SGHTA; CDR2 reads FQGNSA. This CDR3 is built from 14 residues. Trimming removed 2 bases at V and 4 bases at J, with 11 bases between. CDR3 amino acids: CASSLQGYFTEAFF. CDR3 nucleotide sequence: TGTGCCAGCAGCTTACAGGGGTATTTCACTGAAGCTTTCTTT. The full variable domain, with the rest looked up from reference TRBV7-2 and TRBJ1-1, is GAGVSQSPSNKVTEKGKDVELRCDPISGHTALYWYRQSLGQGLEFLIYFQGNSAPDKSGLPSDRFSAERTGGSVSTLTIQRTQQEDSAVYLCASSLQGYFTEAFFGQGTRLTVV.

The rearrangement links TRBV30 to TRBJ2-2; tentatively, D is TRBD2 (6 bases). Looked up from germline, CDR1 is GTSNPN and CDR2 is SVGIG (reference sequence). The CDR3 has 16 amino acids. Trimming took 2 bases from V and 1 from J, leaving 14 bases between them. DNA of the CDR3: TGTGCCTGGAGTCTGCGGCTAGCGAAGAACACCGGGGAGCTGTTTTTT. Translated: CAWSLRLAKNTGELFF.

The chain is built from TRBV6-5 and TRBJ1-2; 9 positions match TRBD1. Trimming cost V 7 bases and J 4 bases; bases outside gene matches: 10. Germline assignment: CDR1 MNHEY and CDR2 SVGAGI. The CDR3 has 15 residues. CDR3 sequence: CASTARQGGGYGYTF. The CDR3 DNA reads as TGTGCCAGCACCGCGAGACAGGGGGGTGGCTATGGCTACACCTTC.

V is TRBV6-6 and J is TRBJ2-3; 7 nucleotides match TRBD1. Per the germline V gene, CDR1 is MNHNY and CDR2 is SVGAGI (reference sequence). The length of the CDR3 is 14 residues. V lost 11 bases to trimming and J lost 1 base; unmatched junction nucleotides: 9. The CDR3 sequence is CAGGRDSGTDTQYF. CDR3 nucleotides: TGTGCCGGGGGCCGGGACAGCGGCACAGATACGCAGTATTTT.

J is TRBJ2-7 and V is TRBV6-5; tentative D call: TRBD2 (5 bases). The CDR3 has 12 residues. Germline V lookup: CDR1 MNHEY, CDR2 SVGAGI. V lost 7 bases and J 8 bases, leaving 15 bases between the germline ends. The chain's CDR3 is CASKTESGKQYF. CDR3 nucleotides: TGTGCCAGCAAAACGGAGTCGGGAAAGCAGTACTTC.

This clone was detected only once. This chain joins TRBV21-1 and TRBJ1-2; the D call in the table, TRBD1, was not verified against the DNA. TRBV21-1 is a listed pseudogene. The CDR3 totals 16 residues. The CDR3 nucleotides are TGTGCCAGCAGCAAAGAGGCAGGGGAGCGGTGCTATGGCTACACCTTC. Residues: CASSKEAGERCYGYTF.

This chain joins TRBV5-1 and TRBJ1-4; 10 bases map to TRBD1. Germline assignment: CDR1 SGHRS and CDR2 YFSETQ. Losses at the gene ends were 4 bases for V and 10 bases for J; bases not matched to a gene: 7. The CDR3 has 14 residues. CDR3 sequence: CASSPRDRGGKLFF. As DNA, the CDR3 is TGCGCCAGCAGCCCCCGGGACAGGGGTGGAAAACTGTTTTTT.

V gene TRBV19 combines with J gene TRBJ2-7, with 7 bases aligning to TRBD2. The germline V gene encodes CDR1 LNHDA and CDR2 SQIVND (reference sequence). After removal of 6 bases from V and 5 bases from J, the junction contained 10 bases not matched to a gene. CDR3 length: 14 residues. CDR3 loop: CASSFTGEGDEQYF. The CDR3 bases are TGTGCCAGTAGCTTCACCGGGGAGGGAGACGAGCAGTACTTC. The whole variable domain, remainder taken from reference TRBV19 and TRBJ2-7, is DGGITQSPKYLFRKEGQNVTLSCEQNLNHDAMYWYRQDPGQGLRLIYYSQIVNDFQKGDIAEGYSVSREKKESFPLTVTSAQKNPTAFYLCASSFTGEGDEQYFGPGTRLTVT.

The chain joins TRBV11-3 to TRBJ1-6, with D perhaps matching TRBD1 (5 bases). Deletions cut 5 bases from V and 8 bases from J, with 16 bases between. The CDR3 extends over 15 amino acids. CDR1 and CDR2 from the germline V gene are SGHNT and YENEEA. CDR3 sequence: CASSAGGAGDSPLHF. CDR3 bases: TGTGCCAGCAGCGCTGGAGGGGCCGGGGATTCACCCCTCCACTTT.